A selection of T cell receptor beta chains follows, all from one sample in a study of cytomegalovirus exposure and HLA in healthy donors. This table comes from immunoSEQ multiplex PCR, and its TCRdb copy is limited to in-frame clones, with some not included. The data show 150,000 or so clones, with more than 70% seen just once and roughly 6.2% held by the top ten. Source material: PBMCs. These receptors originate from a male donor in good health and CMV-seropositive. Each CDR3 is given with its conserved first and last residue. Each record gives: D gene, clone size, J gene, V gene, CDR3 protein, CDR3 DNA. D genes are given only for firm matches. Rows give clone size only sometimes, using once, few, many, or a class for an expanded clone.

>-|-|TRBJ1-2|TRBV28
CASTQTAANYGYTF
TGTGCCAGCACCCAAACTGCCGCTAACTATGGCTACACCTTC
>-|-|TRBJ2-2|TRBV5-4
CASSPAGRDDTGELFF
TGTGCCAGCAGCCCCGCGGGGCGGGATGACACCGGGGAGCTGTTTTTT
>-|-|TRBJ2-3|TRBV7-8
CASSSQATDTQYF
TGTGCCAGCAGCTCCCAGGCGACAGATACGCAGTATTTT
>-|-|TRBJ2-5|TRBV5-6
CASSLWDNQETQYF
TGTGCCAGCAGCTTGTGGGACAACCAAGAGACCCAGTACTTC
>-|-|TRBJ2-1|TRBV5-4
CASSLGGGTYNEQFF
TGTGCCAGCAGCTTGGGAGGGGGTACCTACAATGAGCAGTTCTTC
>-|-|TRBJ2-7|TRBV10-3
CATEPQESSYEQYF
TGTGCCACCGAACCACAGGAGTCGTCCTACGAGCAGTACTTC
>TRBD1|-|TRBJ2-7|TRBV7-9
CASSGGQGTYEQYF
TGTGCCAGCAGCGGGGGACAGGGAACCTACGAGCAGTACTTC
>TRBD2|-|TRBJ2-1|TRBV13
CASSFGGGGGYYNEQFF
TGTGCCAGCAGCTTCGGCGGGGGCGGGGGGTACTACAATGAGCAGTTCTTC
>-|-|TRBJ2-7|TRBV7-9
CASSLVGPSYEQYF
TGTGCCAGCAGCTTAGTGGGGCCCTCCTACGAGCAGTACTTC
>TRBD2|few|TRBJ2-2|TRBV9
CASSVSSGIGLNTGELFF
TGTGCCAGCAGCGTCTCTAGCGGGATAGGCCTGAACACCGGGGAGCTGTTTTTT
>-|-|TRBJ1-2|TRBV18
CASSPSREGRNYGYTF
TGTGCCAGCTCACCAAGCCGCGAAGGGAGAAACTATGGCTACACCTTC
>-|-|TRBJ2-5|TRBV6-5
CASRPTGVNQETQYF
TGTGCCAGCAGGCCCACGGGGGTGAACCAAGAGACCCAGTACTTC
>-|-|TRBJ1-6|TRBV25-1
CASSHGGARVNSPLHF
TGTGCCAGCAGCCACGGAGGGGCCAGGGTGAATTCACCCCTCCACTTT
>TRBD2|-|TRBJ2-1|TRBV7-9
CSSSAFSGRAPNEQFF
TGTTCCAGCAGCGCGTTTAGCGGGAGGGCCCCCAATGAGCAGTTCTTC
>-|-|TRBJ2-3|TRBV19
CASSMMSGQDTQYF
TGTGCCAGTAGTATGATGTCAGGTCAAGATACGCAGTATTTT
>TRBD2|-|TRBJ2-5|TRBV2
CASRGPFAGGSETQYF
TGTGCCAGCAGAGGGCCCTTTGCGGGGGGTTCGGAGACCCAGTACTTC
>-|-|TRBJ2-7|TRBV13
CASSLLSVVDSSYEQYF
TGTGCCAGCAGCTTATTATCTGTCGTGGACTCTTCCTACGAGCAGTACTTC
>-|-|TRBJ1-1|TRBV30
CAWSRQAEAFF
TGTGCCTGGAGCAGACAGGCGGAAGCTTTCTTT
>-|-|TRBJ2-6|TRBV27
CASSLGGSAAGANVLTF
TGTGCCAGCAGTTTAGGCGGCAGTGCGGCTGGGGCCAACGTCCTGACTTTC
>-|-|TRBJ1-1|TRBV5-6
CASSAAGGADDEAFF
TGTGCCAGCAGCGCGGCGGGCGGAGCTGATGATGAAGCTTTCTTT
>-|-|TRBJ1-1|TRBV4-3
CASSQETRNTEAFF
TGCGCCAGCAGCCAAGAAACCAGGAACACTGAAGCTTTCTTT
>-|-|TRBJ2-7|TRBV21-1
CASTPDGGSQYF
TGTGCCAGCACCCCTGACGGGGGGTCGCAGTACTTC
>-|-|TRBJ1-5|TRBV5-8
CASSLGQGVKHF
TGTGCCAGCAGCTTGGGGCAGGGCGTGAAGCATTTT
>TRBD2|-|TRBJ2-1|TRBV4-3
CASSQDSGAGGYNEQFF
TGCGCCAGCAGCCAAGATAGCGGAGCGGGAGGTTACAATGAGCAGTTCTTC
>-|-|TRBJ2-7|TRBV19
CASSISKHAYEQYF
TGTGCCAGTAGTATTTCCAAGCACGCCTACGAGCAGTACTTC
>-|-|TRBJ2-7|TRBV6-1
CASSAGILYEQYF
TGTGCCAGCAGTGCCGGGATCCTATACGAGCAGTACTTC
>-|-|TRBJ2-4|TRBV19
CASSPIRTGGLAKNIQYF
TGTGCCAGTAGTCCGATCCGGACAGGAGGGCTAGCCAAAAACATTCAGTACTTC
>TRBD1|-|TRBJ1-3|TRBV5-4
CASSLEQGRRNTIYF
TGTGCCAGCAGCTTAGAACAGGGGCGTAGGAACACCATATATTTT
>TRBD1|few|TRBJ1-1|TRBV6-5
CASSRDRNTEAFF
TGTGCCAGCAGCCGGGACAGGAACACTGAAGCTTTCTTT
>TRBD1|-|TRBJ1-4|TRBV5-4
CASSRTGEFEKLFF
TGTGCCAGCAGCCGGACAGGGGAATTTGAAAAACTGTTTTTT
>TRBD2|-|TRBJ2-4|TRBV2
CARGGWGPSGSSKNIQYF
TGTGCCAGGGGGGGATGGGGTCCTAGCGGGAGTTCTAAAAACATTCAGTACTTC